One sample yielded the 20 T cell receptor beta chains listed below, sequenced in a study of T-cell reconstitution after alpha-beta-depleted transplantation in children. The authors prepared the TCRbeta library with unique molecular identifiers. TCRdb reprocessed the PCR reads via MiXCR and lists one record per CDR3 protein. This table holds fewer than 700,000 distinct CDR3 sequences, 10% to 15% found once. This specimen consisted of PBMCs, mostly from graft donor cells, obtained 360 days after TCRalphabeta/CD19-depleted stem cell transplant. The receptors were gathered from a male patient aged 10 to 17 who had a stem cell transplant for acute myeloid leukemia, so the T cells may come from the graft donor.

This clonotype showed up just a few times. This chain connects TRBV6-4 to TRBJ1-1; D is undetermined. The CDR3 covers 13 residues. The V end lost 3 bases, the J end lost 0 bases, and 5 bases lay between the germline ends. From germline, CDR1 is MRHNA and CDR2 SNTAGT. CDR3 sequence: CASSENLNTEAFF. The CDR3 DNA follows: TGTGCCAGCAGTGAAAACCTGAACACTGAAGCTTTCTTT.

The chain joins TRBV15 to TRBJ1-5; tentative D call: TRBD1 (5 bases). The V gene's germline CDR1 is LNHNV and CDR2 YYDKDF (reference sequence). Between the trimmed V and J ends, which lost 0 bases and 0 bases, there was a span of 18 bases. The CDR3 totals 19 residues. The CDR3 sequence: CATSRDGTDSYYSNQPQHF. The CDR3 DNA is TGTGCCACCAGCAGAGATGGGACTGACTCTTATTATAGCAATCAGCCCCAGCATTTT.

The rearrangement links TRBV7-9 to TRBJ2-7, with D unclear. This CDR3 has 15 amino acids. Germline CDR1 SEHNR, CDR2 FQNEAQ (reference sequence). V lost 0 bases to trimming and J lost 2 bases, with 11 bases between them. The CDR3 DNA follows: TGTGCCAGCAGCTTAGCGGTCGGAGTACCCTACGAGCAGTACTTC. As protein: CASSLAVGVPYEQYF.

V is TRBV11-2 and J is TRBJ1-2, with TRBD1 as a possible D gene (6 bases). This CDR3 region has 18 residues. Trimming took off 5 bases at V and 0 bases at J, with 22 bases between the two ends. In germline, CDR1 is SGHAT, CDR2 FQNNGV. DNA of the CDR3: TGTGCCAGCAGCGCCATCCGGGACATAGGTGTCACTAACTATGGCTACACCTTC. Translation: CASSAIRDIGVTNYGYTF.

The chain is built from TRBV20-1 and TRBJ2-7; 7 bases line up with TRBD1. V lost 5 bases to trimming and J lost 3 bases; unmatched junction nucleotides: 7. CDR1 DFQATT and CDR2 SNEGSKA come from the germline V gene (reference sequence). The CDR3 spans 13 residues. The DNA for the CDR3 is TGCAGTGCTGGGACAGAAGCGTACTACGAGCAGTACTTC. Translation: CSAGTEAYYEQYF.

The sample holds a few counts of this clonotype. This chain joins TRBV5-6 and TRBJ2-2; 12 nucleotides match TRBD2. CDR3 size: 21 residues. Losses at the gene ends were 7 bases for V and 6 bases for J; bases not matched to a gene: 25. Germline V CDR1 and CDR2: SGHDT, YYEEEE. In nucleotides, the CDR3 is TGTGCCAGCGGCTACGCGGGGGGCACCCCTGCGGGACTAGCGGGTTCCGGGGAGCTGTTTTTT. Encoded protein: CASGYAGGTPAGLAGSGELFF.

This clonotype occurred a few times. The chain has TRBV29-1 and TRBJ2-1, with a tentative D call TRBD1 (6 bases). Germline V gene lookup returns CDR1 SQVTM and CDR2 ANQGSEA. This CDR3 is built from 15 residues. V was pared by 2 bases and J by 1 base, with 12 bases between. The CDR3 is CSVERGLVSYNEQFF. For the CDR3, the DNA is TGCAGCGTTGAAAGGGGGTTAGTATCCTACAATGAGCAGTTCTTC.

The V and J genes are TRBV7-3 and TRBJ2-1, with 12 nucleotides matching TRBD2. V lost 5 bases to trimming and J lost 12 bases; unmatched junction nucleotides: 8. The germline V gene has CDR1 SGHTA and CDR2 FQGTGA. CDR3 size: 14 residues. The CDR3 here is CASSPGLAGFTQFF. The CDR3 coding sequence is TGTGCCAGCAGCCCAGGACTAGCGGGATTCACGCAGTTCTTC.

With respect to this clonotype: The junction and the germline gene differ at one end; a read error may be behind it. V is TRBV29-1 and J is TRBJ2-5; TRBD1 aligns across 11 bases. Germline V gene sequence: CDR1 SQVTM, CDR2 ANQGSEA. The CDR3 has 15 amino acids. For the CDR3, the DNA is TGCAAGACCTTCGGGGGACAGGGGGTTCGGGAGACCCGGTACTTC. It is translated as CKTFGGQGVRETRYF. Variable domain in full (rest from reference TRBV29-1 and TRBJ2-5): SAVISQKPSRDICQRGTSLTIQCQVDSQVTMMFWYRQQPGQSLTLIATANQGSEATYESGFVIDKFPISRPNLTFSTLTVSNMSPEDSSIYLCKTFGGQGVRETRYFGPGTRLLVL.

This chain connects TRBV14 to TRBJ1-4, with a possible D match to TRBD1 (5 bases). The CDR3 loop spans 15 amino acids. Trimming stripped 2 bases from V and 7 bases from J, with 14 bases between. In germline, CDR1 is SGHDN, CDR2 FVKESK. The CDR3 bases are TGTGCCAGCAGCCAAATCACTGGGGGGACTGAAAAACTGTTTTTT. Amino acids: CASSQITGGTEKLFF. Supplemented by reference TRBV14 and TRBJ1-4, the full variable domain reads EAGVTQFPSHSVIEKGQTVTLRCDPISGHDNLYWYRRVMGKEIKFLLHFVKESKQDESGMPNNRFLAERTGGTYSTLKVQPAELEDSGVYFCASSQITGGTEKLFFGSGTQLSVL.

The CDR3 spells CASSPRPLAGVTDTQYF. The DNA for the CDR3 is TGTGCCAGCAGCCCTCGCCCGCTAGCGGGAGTGACAGATACGCAGTATTTT. J is TRBJ2-3 and V is TRBV7-9; 10 nucleotides align to TRBD2. The germline V gene has CDR1 SEHNR and CDR2 FQNEAQ (reference sequence). V lost 5 bases to trimming and J lost 3 bases; unmatched junction nucleotides: 11. This CDR3 is 17 amino acids long.

This clonotype was seen repeatedly, ten times or more. V usage is TRBV7-9 and J usage is TRBJ2-1, with TRBD2 identical over 7 bases. This CDR3 contains 15 residues. Germline assignment: CDR1 SEHNR and CDR2 FQNEAQ (reference sequence). Trimming took 5 bases from V and 6 from J; bases not matched to a gene: 10. DNA for the CDR3: TGTGCCAGCAGCCTCTCCCGGGACTATGCCAATGAGCAGTTCTTC. It codes for CASSLSRDYANEQFF.

V usage is TRBV4-3 and J usage is TRBJ2-2, with 10 bases matching TRBD2. The CDR3 sequence is 16 residues long. The V gene's germline CDR1 is LGHNA and CDR2 YSLEER. Losses at the gene ends were 1 base for V and 6 bases for J; bases not matched to a gene: 5. CDR3 protein: CASSQVRTSGPGELFF. CDR3 nucleotide sequence: TGCGCCAGCAGCCAAGTTAGGACTAGCGGCCCCGGGGAGCTGTTTTTT.

Notes on this clonotype: One end of the junction does not line up with germline, which may come from a read error. V gene TRBV28 combines with J gene TRBJ2-3, with D possibly matching TRBD2 (5 bases). CDR3 length equals 16 residues. Germline loops: CDR1 MDHEN, CDR2 SYDVKM. In DNA form, the CDR3 reads TGTGGCAGCAAGGGAGACTACCGATTAACGGCAGATACGCAGTATTTT. Residues: CGSKGDYRLTADTQYF.

CDR3 protein: CAIRLAGNTDTQYF. The CDR3 region has the DNA TGTGCCATCAGACTAGCGGGAAACACAGATACGCAGTATTTT. The chain is built from TRBV10-3 and TRBJ2-3; 10 nucleotides agree with TRBD2. CDR1 is ENHRY and CDR2 is SYGVKD in the germline V gene. The V segment lost 6 bases and the J segment 2 bases; nucleotides outside the gene matches: 2. This CDR3 is 14 amino acids long.

The chain uses TRBV18 and TRBJ2-7, with D perhaps given as TRBD1 or TRBD2 (7 bases each). Trimming stripped 0 bases from V and 3 bases from J, with 24 bases between. The length of the CDR3 is 19 residues. Germline V gene sequence: CDR1 KGHSH, CDR2 LQKENI. The CDR3 DNA reads TGTGCCAGCTCACCACCGCGGACAGGCGCCGGGACTACAAACTACGAGCAGTACTTC. Its protein is CASSPPRTGAGTTNYEQYF.

This clonotype was found many times. CDR3 coding DNA: TGTGCCAGCAGTTTTGGGACAGGTTGGAACACTGAAGCTTTCTTT. It is translated as CASSFGTGWNTEAFF. The chain uses TRBV12-3 or TRBV12-4 and TRBJ1-1, with 8 bases fitting TRBD1. J lost 1 base, V lost 3 bases, and 4 bases had no gene match. This CDR3 contains 15 residues.

This clonotype was counted between two and nine times. This chain joins TRBV5-1 and TRBJ2-7; D is unclear. Per germline, CDR1 SGHRS and CDR2 YFSETQ. The CDR3 contains 13 residues. V was shortened by 0 bases and J by 3 bases, with 7 bases between the two germline ends. The CDR3 nucleotides are TGCGCCAGCAGCTTGGCCCCCAACTACGAGCAGTACTTC. The encoded protein is CASSLAPNYEQYF.

V gene TRBV12-3 or TRBV12-4 combines with J gene TRBJ1-5, with D unclear. V was clipped by 0 bases and J by 4 bases, with 13 bases between them. This CDR3 contains 16 residues. Here the CDR3 reads CASSLALGSWNQPQHF. CDR3 in DNA: TGTGCCAGCAGTTTAGCGTTGGGCTCATGGAATCAGCCCCAGCATTTT.

As DNA, the CDR3 is TGTGCCAGCAGCCCGTGGGGACAGGGTGACTATGGCTACACCTTC. Translating gives CASSPWGQGDYGYTF. The chain uses TRBV3-1 and TRBJ1-2; 9 bases are shared with TRBD1. CDR3 size: 15 residues. V was clipped by 4 bases and J by 3 bases; unmatched bases: 6. The germline CDR1 and CDR2 sequences are LGHDT and YNNKEL (reference sequence). Together with reference TRBV3-1 and TRBJ1-2, the CDR3 gives the full variable domain: DTAVSQTPKYLVTQMGNDKSIKCEQNLGHDTMYWYKQDSKKFLKIMFSYNNKELIINETVPNRFSPKSPDKAHLNLHINSLELGDSAVYFCASSPWGQGDYGYTFGSGTRLTVV.